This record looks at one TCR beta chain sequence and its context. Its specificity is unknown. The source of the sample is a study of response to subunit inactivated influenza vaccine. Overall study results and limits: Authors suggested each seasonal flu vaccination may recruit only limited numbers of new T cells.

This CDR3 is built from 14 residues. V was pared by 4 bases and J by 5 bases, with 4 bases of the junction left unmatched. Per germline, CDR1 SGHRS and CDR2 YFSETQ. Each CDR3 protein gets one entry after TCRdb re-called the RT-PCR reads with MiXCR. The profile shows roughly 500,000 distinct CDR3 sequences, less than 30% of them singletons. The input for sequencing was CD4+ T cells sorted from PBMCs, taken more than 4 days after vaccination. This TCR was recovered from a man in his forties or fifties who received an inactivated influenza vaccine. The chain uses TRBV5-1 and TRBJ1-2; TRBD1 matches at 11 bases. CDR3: CASSRGTGGYGYTF. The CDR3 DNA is TGCGCCAGCAGCCGAGGGACAGGGGGATATGGCTACACCTTC.